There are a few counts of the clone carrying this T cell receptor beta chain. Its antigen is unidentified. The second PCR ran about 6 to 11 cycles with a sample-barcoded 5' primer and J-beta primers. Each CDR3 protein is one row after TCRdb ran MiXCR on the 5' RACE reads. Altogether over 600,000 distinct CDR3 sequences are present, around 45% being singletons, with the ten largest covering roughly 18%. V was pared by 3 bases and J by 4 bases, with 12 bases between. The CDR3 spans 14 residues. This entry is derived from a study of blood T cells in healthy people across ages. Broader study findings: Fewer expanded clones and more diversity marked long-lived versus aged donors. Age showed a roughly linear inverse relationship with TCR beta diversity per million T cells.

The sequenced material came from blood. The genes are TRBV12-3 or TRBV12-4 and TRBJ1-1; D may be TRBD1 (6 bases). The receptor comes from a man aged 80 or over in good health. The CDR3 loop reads CASSFDQGLTEAFF. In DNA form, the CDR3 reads TGTGCCAGCAGTTTTGATCAGGGGCTCACTGAAGCTTTCTTT.